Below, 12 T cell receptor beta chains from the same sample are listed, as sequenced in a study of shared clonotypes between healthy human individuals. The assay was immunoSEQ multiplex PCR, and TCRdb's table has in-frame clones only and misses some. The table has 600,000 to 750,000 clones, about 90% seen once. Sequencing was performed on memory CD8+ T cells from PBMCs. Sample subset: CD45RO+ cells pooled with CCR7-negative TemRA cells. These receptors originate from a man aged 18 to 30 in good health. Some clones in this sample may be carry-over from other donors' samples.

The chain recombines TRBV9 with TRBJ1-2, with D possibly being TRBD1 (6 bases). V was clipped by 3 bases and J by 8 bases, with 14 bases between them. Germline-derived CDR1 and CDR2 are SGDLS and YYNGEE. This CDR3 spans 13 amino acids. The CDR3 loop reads CASSGAGDNGYTF. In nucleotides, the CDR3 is TGTGCCAGCAGCGGTGCGGGGGACAACGGCTACACCTTC.

CDR3 in DNA: TGTGCCAGCAGCCTATTTGGGGGGGTAGCCAAAAACATTCAGTACTTC. It yields the protein CASSLFGGVAKNIQYF. V is TRBV7-6 and J is TRBJ2-4; TRBD2 matches 7 bases. V shed 5 bases, J shed 0 bases, and the junction held 7 bases outside the gene matches. CDR3 length equals 16 residues. Germline V gives CDR1 SGHVS, CDR2 FNYEAQ.

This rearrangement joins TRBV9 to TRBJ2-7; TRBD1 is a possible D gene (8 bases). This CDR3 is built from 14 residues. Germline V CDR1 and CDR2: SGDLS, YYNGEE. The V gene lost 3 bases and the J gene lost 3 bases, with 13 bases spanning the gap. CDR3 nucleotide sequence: TGTGCCAGCAGCGAGGGGGGGACAGGCTACGAGCAGTACTTC. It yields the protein CASSEGGTGYEQYF.

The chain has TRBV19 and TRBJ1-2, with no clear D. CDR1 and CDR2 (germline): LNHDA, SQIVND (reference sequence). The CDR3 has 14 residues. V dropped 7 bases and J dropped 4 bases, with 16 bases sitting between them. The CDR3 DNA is TGTGCCAGTACCCCGGCGGGTCCCGCCTATGGCTACACCTTC. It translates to CASTPAGPAYGYTF.

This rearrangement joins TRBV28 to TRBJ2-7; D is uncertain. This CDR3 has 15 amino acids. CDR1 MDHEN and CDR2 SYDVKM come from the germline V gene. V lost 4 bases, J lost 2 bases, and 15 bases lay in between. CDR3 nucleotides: TGTGCCAGCAGTTACCATGGGTGGCCCCCCTACGAGCAGTACTTC. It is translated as CASSYHGWPPYEQYF.

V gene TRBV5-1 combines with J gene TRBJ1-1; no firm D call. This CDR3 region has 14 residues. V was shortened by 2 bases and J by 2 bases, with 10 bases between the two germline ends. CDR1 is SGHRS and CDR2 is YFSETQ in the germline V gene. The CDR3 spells CASSFEPRNTEAFF. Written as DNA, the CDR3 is TGCGCCAGCAGCTTCGAACCCCGAAACACTGAAGCTTTCTTT.

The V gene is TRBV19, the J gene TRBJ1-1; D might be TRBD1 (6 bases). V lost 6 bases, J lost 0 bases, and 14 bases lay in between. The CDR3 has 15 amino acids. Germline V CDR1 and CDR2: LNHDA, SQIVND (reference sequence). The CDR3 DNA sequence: TGTGCCAGTAGGTACTCAGGACAGCTGAACACTGAAGCTTTCTTT. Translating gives CASRYSGQLNTEAFF. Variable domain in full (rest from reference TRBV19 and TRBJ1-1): DGGITQSPKYLFRKEGQNVTLSCEQNLNHDAMYWYRQDPGQGLRLIYYSQIVNDFQKGDIAEGYSVSREKKESFPLTVTSAQKNPTAFYLCASRYSGQLNTEAFFGQGTRLTVV.

For the CDR3, the DNA is TGCGCCAGCAGCCTACTTGGTGGGTACGAGCAGTACTTC. Amino acid sequence: CASSLLGGYEQYF. V gene TRBV4-1 combines with J gene TRBJ2-7; unclear D gene. The CDR3 totals 13 residues. Germline V CDR1 and CDR2: MGHRA, YSYEKL. Trimming pared 4 bases from V and 4 bases from J, leaving 11 bases between.

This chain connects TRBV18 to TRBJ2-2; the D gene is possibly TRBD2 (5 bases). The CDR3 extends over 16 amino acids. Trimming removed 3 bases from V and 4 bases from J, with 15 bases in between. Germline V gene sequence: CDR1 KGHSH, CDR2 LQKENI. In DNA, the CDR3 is TGTGCCAGCTCACCGCGGGCGGTACGGACCACCGGGGAGCTGTTTTTT. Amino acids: CASSPRAVRTTGELFF. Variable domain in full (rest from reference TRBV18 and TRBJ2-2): NAGVMQNPRHLVRRRGQEARLRCSPMKGHSHVYWYRQLPEEGLKFMVYLQKENIIDESGMPKERFSAEFPKEGPSILRIQQVVRGDSAAYFCASSPRAVRTTGELFFGEGSRLTVL.

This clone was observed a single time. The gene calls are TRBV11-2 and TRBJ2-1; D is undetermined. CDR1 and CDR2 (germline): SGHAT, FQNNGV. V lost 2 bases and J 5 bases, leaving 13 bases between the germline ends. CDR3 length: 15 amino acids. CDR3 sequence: CASSLSSPLNNEQFF. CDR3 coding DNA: TGTGCCAGCAGCTTAAGTTCCCCCCTGAACAATGAGCAGTTCTTC.

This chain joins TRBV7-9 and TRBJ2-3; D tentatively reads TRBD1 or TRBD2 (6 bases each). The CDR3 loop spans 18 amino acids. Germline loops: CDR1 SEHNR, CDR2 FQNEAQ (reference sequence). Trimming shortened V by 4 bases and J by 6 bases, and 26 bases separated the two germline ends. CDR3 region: CASSSTKLRDTSADTQYF. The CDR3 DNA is TGTGCCAGCAGCTCAACTAAATTGCGGGACACCTCCGCCGATACGCAGTATTTT.

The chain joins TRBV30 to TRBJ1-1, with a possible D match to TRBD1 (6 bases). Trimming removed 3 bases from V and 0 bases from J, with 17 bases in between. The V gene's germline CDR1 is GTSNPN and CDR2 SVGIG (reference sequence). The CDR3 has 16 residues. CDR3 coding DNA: TGTGCCTGGAGCGCACCCAGGGGACGATTGAACACTGAAGCTTTCTTT. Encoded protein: CAWSAPRGRLNTEAFF.